This T cell receptor (beta chain) was sequenced for a study of T cells in Graves' hyperthyroidism and ophthalmopathy. In the study overall: Prior to any treatment, at the point of initial diagnosis, peripheral blood was collected.

Amplification of TCR beta CDR3 regions used RNA as the template. Carried out on the TCR CDR3, a first-round RT-PCR used the HTBI primer set. From the multiplex PCR reads, TCRdb called clonotypes with MiXCR, one entry per CDR3 protein. This table has fewer than 600,000 distinct CDR3 sequences, 11% to 15% appearing once. The germline V gene encodes CDR1 DFQATT and CDR2 SNEGSKA (reference sequence). The V end was cut by 6 bases, the J end by 6 bases, with 24 bases between. The CDR3 runs to 16 residues. Isolation of PBMCs was performed on 9.5 to 10 ml fresh peripheral blood. General study results and limits: Ophthalmopathy was separated from stable hyperthyroidism by a 13 V-J model.

This clonotype was observed many times. The antigen is undetermined. Sequencing was carried out using blood. The source is a woman aged 40 to 49 with Graves' hyperthyroidism. This chain connects TRBV20-1 to TRBJ2-1; D gene uncertain. The CDR3 nucleotides are TGCAGTGCGCCCGCCCTCGACACCACTGGTGGCAATGAGCAGTTCTTC. As protein: CSAPALDTTGGNEQFF.